This T cell receptor beta chain was sequenced during a study of CD8 T cells in Susac syndrome. The ends were cut back, 3 bases at V and 4 bases at J, with 12 bases in the middle. Germline V gene data show CDR1 as DFQATT and CDR2 as SNEGSKA (reference sequence). The CDR3 has 13 residues. RNA totalling roughly 0.5 to 1 ug underwent reverse transcription with random hexamers. TCRdb called the immunoSEQ multiplex PCR reads again in MiXCR, with one record for every CDR3 protein. The sample has about 300,000 distinct CDR3 sequences, approximately 84% seen once; the top ten hold over 0.1%. Sequenced material: CD8+ T cells from PBMCs. The chain combines TRBV20-1 with TRBJ1-1; no definite D call. This clonotype originated in a human donor with multiple sclerosis. CDR3 protein: CSARSGDATEAFF. CDR3 coding DNA: TGCAGTGCTAGGTCAGGCGATGCCACTGAAGCTTTCTTT.